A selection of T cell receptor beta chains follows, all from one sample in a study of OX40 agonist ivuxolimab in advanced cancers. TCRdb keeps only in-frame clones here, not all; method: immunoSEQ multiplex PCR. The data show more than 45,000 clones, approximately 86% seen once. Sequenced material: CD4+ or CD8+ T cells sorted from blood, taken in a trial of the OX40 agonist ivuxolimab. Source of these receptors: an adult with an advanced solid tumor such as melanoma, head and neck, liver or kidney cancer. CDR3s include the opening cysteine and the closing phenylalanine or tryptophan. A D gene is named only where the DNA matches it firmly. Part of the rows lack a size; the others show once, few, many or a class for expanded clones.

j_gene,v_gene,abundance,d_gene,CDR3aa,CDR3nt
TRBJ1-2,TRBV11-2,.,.,CASSLERRGHGYTF,TGTGCCAGCAGCTTAGAAAGGAGGGGTCATGGCTACACCTTC
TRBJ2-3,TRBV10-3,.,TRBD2,CAISESVLAGATDTQYF,TGTGCCATCAGTGAGTCAGTTCTAGCGGGGGCCACAGATACGCAGTATTTT
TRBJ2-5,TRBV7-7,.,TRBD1,CASSPTGTGEETQYF,TGTGCCAGCAGTCCGACCGGGACAGGGGAAGAGACCCAGTACTTC
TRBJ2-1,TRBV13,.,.,CASSLGLSLNEQFF,TGTGCCAGCAGCTTAGGCCTAAGTCTAAATGAGCAGTTCTTC
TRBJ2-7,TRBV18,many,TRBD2,CASSPPGGRVPYEQYF,TGTGCCAGCTCACCACCGGGCGGGAGGGTTCCCTACGAGCAGTACTTC
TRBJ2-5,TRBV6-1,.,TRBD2,CASSAGLARETQYF,TGTGCCAGCAGCGCTGGACTAGCTCGTGAGACCCAGTACTTC
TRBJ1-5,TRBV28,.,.,CASRGDITRSNQPQHF,TGTGCCAGCAGGGGGGACATCACGAGGAGCAATCAGCCCCAGCATTTT
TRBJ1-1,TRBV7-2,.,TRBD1,CASSLAGTANTEAFF,TGTGCCAGCAGCTTAGCCGGGACAGCAAACACTGAAGCTTTCTTT
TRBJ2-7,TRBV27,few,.,CASTPPWEQYF,TGTGCCAGCACTCCCCCCTGGGAGCAGTACTTC
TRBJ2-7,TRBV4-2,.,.,CASSLFRDASYEQYF,TGTGCCAGCAGCCTTTTCAGGGACGCGTCCTACGAGCAGTACTTC
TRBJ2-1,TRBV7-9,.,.,CASRDGGRNEQFF,TGTGCCAGCAGGGATGGGGGGCGGAATGAGCAGTTCTTC
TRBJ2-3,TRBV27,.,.,CASSFRRGSTDTQYF,TGTGCCAGCAGTTTTCGCCGGGGGAGCACAGATACGCAGTATTTT
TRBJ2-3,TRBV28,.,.,CASSRAPEEYF,TGTGCCAGCAGCCGTGCCCCCGAGGAGTATTTT
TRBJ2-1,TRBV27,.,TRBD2,CATLTSVGLSPYNEQFF,TGTGCCACTTTGACTAGCGTAGGGCTTTCGCCTTACAATGAGCAGTTCTTC
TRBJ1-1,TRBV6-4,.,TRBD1,CASSDRVNTEAFF,TGTGCCAGCAGCGACAGGGTGAACACTGAAGCTTTCTTT
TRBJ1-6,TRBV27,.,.,CASSRRKIPNSPLHF,TGTGCCAGCAGTCGCCGGAAAATCCCAAATTCACCCCTCCACTTT
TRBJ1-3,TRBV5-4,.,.,CASSRTDGNTIYF,TGTGCCAGCAGCCGGACCGACGGAAACACCATATATTTT
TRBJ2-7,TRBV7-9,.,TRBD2,CASSSTLGRGNRHEQYF,TGTGCCAGCAGCTCAACTTTAGGGCGGGGGAACCGCCACGAGCAGTACTTC
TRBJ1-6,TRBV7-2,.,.,CASSLEVNSPLHF,TGTGCCAGCAGCTTAGAGGTTAATTCACCCCTCCACTTT
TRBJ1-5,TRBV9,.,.,CASSGGKGPQHF,TGTGCCAGCAGCGGGGGAAAGGGGCCCCAGCATTTT
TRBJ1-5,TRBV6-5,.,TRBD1,CASSYAQGDQPQHF,TGTGCCAGCAGTTACGCCCAGGGGGACCAGCCCCAGCATTTT
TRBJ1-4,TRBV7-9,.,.,CASSVTEKLFF,TGTGCCAGCAGCGTTACGGAAAAACTGTTTTTT
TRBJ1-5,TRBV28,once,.,CASSLIHQPQHF,TGTGCCAGCAGTTTAATCCATCAGCCCCAGCATTTT
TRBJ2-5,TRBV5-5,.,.,CASSLEGFPETQYF,TGTGCCAGCAGCTTGGAGGGTTTTCCAGAGACCCAGTACTTC
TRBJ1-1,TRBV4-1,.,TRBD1,CASSQKGGVNTEAFF,TGCGCCAGCAGCCAAAAAGGGGGCGTGAACACTGAAGCTTTCTTT
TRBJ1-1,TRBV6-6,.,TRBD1,CASSSLGGLGTEAFF,TGTGCCAGCAGCAGCCTAGGGGGCTTAGGAACTGAAGCTTTCTTT
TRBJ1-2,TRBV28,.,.,CASSLEGVAVSNVYNYGYTF,TGTGCCAGCAGTTTGGAAGGGGTGGCCGTCTCCAACGTCTATAACTATGGCTACACCTTC
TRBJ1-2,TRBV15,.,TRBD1,CATSTTDRAEGYTF,TGTGCCACCAGCACCACGGACAGGGCGGAGGGCTACACCTTC
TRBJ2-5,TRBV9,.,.,CASSVDGGETQYF,TGTGCCAGCAGCGTAGACGGTGGAGAGACCCAGTACTTC
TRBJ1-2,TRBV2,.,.,CASRGIGGINYGYTF,TGTGCCAGCAGGGGGATTGGGGGGATTAACTATGGCTACACCTTC
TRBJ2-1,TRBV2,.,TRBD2,CASRAAGGYNEQFF,TGTGCCAGCAGAGCCGCGGGGGGCTACAATGAGCAGTTCTTC
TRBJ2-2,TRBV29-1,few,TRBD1,CSVEGTGANGELFF,TGCAGCGTTGAGGGGACAGGGGCGAACGGGGAGCTGTTTTTT
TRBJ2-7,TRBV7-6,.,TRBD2,CASSPSTSGISSYEQYF,TGTGCCAGCAGCCCTTCGACTAGCGGGATTAGCTCCTACGAGCAGTACTTC
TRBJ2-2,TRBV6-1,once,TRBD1,CASSGRDRGPGELFF,TGTGCCAGCAGTGGCCGGGACAGGGGGCCCGGGGAGCTGTTTTTT
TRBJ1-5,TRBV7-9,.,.,CASSLDPDQPQHF,TGTGCCAGCAGCTTAGATCCCGATCAGCCCCAGCATTTT
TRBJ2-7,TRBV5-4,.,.,CASNPDGSSYEQYF,TGTGCCAGCAACCCGGACGGTAGCTCCTACGAGCAGTACTTC
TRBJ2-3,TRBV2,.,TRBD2,CASSEAWASGDTDTQYF,TGTGCCAGCAGTGAAGCGTGGGCTAGCGGGGACACAGATACGCAGTATTTT
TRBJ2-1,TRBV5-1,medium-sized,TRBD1,CASSRDRGWQFF,TGCGCCAGCAGCCGGGACAGGGGTTGGCAGTTCTTC
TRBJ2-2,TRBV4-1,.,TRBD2,CASSQEIAGVYTGELFF,TGCGCCAGCAGCCAAGAAATAGCGGGAGTCTACACCGGGGAGCTGTTTTTT
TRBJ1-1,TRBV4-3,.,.,CASSQGMMNTEAFF,TGCGCCAGCAGCCAAGGTATGATGAACACTGAAGCTTTCTTT
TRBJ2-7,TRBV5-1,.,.,CASSPIGGNEQYF,TGCGCCAGCAGCCCCATAGGGGGGAATGAGCAGTACTTC
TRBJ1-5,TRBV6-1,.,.,CASSETGRNQPQHF,TGTGCCAGCAGTGAAACGGGACGCAATCAGCCCCAGCATTTT
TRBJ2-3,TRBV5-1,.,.,CASSLMEASTDTQYF,TGCGCCAGCAGCTTGATGGAGGCTAGCACAGATACGCAGTATTTT
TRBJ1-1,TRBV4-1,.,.,CASSQSQTGVSEAFF,TGCGCCAGCAGCCAGAGCCAGACCGGGGTCTCTGAAGCTTTCTTT
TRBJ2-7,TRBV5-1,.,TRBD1,CASSIGQGAYEQYF,TGCGCCAGCAGCATCGGACAGGGGGCCTACGAGCAGTACTTC
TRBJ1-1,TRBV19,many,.,CASRPAGMNTEAFF,TGTGCCAGTAGACCGGCAGGGATGAACACTGAAGCTTTCTTT
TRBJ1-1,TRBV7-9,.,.,CASSLTEGKDTEAFF,TGTGCCAGCAGCTTAACCGAGGGGAAGGACACTGAAGCTTTCTTT
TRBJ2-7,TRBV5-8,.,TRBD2,CASSSPRGLGRYEQYF,TGTGCCAGCAGCTCCCCTAGGGGACTAGGCCGTTACGAGCAGTACTTC
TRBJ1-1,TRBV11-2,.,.,CASSLDNNPRAFF,TGTGCCAGCAGCTTAGATAATAATCCGCGAGCTTTCTTT
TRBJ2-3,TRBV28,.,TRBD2,CASTLAGRTDTQYF,TGTGCCAGCACTCTAGCGGGACGCACAGATACGCAGTATTTT
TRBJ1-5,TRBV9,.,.,CASGDQPQHF,TGTGCCAGCGGAGATCAGCCCCAGCATTTT
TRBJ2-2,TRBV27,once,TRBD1,CASRIRAGGTGELFF,TGTGCCAGCAGGATCAGGGCAGGGGGCACCGGGGAGCTGTTTTTT
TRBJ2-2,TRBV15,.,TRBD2,CATSRDPGLAGDTGELFF,TGTGCCACCAGCAGAGACCCTGGACTAGCGGGAGACACCGGGGAGCTGTTTTTT
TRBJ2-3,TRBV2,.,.,CASSQDRGGRDTQYF,TGTGCCAGCAGTCAAGACAGGGGAGGGCGTGATACGCAGTATTTT